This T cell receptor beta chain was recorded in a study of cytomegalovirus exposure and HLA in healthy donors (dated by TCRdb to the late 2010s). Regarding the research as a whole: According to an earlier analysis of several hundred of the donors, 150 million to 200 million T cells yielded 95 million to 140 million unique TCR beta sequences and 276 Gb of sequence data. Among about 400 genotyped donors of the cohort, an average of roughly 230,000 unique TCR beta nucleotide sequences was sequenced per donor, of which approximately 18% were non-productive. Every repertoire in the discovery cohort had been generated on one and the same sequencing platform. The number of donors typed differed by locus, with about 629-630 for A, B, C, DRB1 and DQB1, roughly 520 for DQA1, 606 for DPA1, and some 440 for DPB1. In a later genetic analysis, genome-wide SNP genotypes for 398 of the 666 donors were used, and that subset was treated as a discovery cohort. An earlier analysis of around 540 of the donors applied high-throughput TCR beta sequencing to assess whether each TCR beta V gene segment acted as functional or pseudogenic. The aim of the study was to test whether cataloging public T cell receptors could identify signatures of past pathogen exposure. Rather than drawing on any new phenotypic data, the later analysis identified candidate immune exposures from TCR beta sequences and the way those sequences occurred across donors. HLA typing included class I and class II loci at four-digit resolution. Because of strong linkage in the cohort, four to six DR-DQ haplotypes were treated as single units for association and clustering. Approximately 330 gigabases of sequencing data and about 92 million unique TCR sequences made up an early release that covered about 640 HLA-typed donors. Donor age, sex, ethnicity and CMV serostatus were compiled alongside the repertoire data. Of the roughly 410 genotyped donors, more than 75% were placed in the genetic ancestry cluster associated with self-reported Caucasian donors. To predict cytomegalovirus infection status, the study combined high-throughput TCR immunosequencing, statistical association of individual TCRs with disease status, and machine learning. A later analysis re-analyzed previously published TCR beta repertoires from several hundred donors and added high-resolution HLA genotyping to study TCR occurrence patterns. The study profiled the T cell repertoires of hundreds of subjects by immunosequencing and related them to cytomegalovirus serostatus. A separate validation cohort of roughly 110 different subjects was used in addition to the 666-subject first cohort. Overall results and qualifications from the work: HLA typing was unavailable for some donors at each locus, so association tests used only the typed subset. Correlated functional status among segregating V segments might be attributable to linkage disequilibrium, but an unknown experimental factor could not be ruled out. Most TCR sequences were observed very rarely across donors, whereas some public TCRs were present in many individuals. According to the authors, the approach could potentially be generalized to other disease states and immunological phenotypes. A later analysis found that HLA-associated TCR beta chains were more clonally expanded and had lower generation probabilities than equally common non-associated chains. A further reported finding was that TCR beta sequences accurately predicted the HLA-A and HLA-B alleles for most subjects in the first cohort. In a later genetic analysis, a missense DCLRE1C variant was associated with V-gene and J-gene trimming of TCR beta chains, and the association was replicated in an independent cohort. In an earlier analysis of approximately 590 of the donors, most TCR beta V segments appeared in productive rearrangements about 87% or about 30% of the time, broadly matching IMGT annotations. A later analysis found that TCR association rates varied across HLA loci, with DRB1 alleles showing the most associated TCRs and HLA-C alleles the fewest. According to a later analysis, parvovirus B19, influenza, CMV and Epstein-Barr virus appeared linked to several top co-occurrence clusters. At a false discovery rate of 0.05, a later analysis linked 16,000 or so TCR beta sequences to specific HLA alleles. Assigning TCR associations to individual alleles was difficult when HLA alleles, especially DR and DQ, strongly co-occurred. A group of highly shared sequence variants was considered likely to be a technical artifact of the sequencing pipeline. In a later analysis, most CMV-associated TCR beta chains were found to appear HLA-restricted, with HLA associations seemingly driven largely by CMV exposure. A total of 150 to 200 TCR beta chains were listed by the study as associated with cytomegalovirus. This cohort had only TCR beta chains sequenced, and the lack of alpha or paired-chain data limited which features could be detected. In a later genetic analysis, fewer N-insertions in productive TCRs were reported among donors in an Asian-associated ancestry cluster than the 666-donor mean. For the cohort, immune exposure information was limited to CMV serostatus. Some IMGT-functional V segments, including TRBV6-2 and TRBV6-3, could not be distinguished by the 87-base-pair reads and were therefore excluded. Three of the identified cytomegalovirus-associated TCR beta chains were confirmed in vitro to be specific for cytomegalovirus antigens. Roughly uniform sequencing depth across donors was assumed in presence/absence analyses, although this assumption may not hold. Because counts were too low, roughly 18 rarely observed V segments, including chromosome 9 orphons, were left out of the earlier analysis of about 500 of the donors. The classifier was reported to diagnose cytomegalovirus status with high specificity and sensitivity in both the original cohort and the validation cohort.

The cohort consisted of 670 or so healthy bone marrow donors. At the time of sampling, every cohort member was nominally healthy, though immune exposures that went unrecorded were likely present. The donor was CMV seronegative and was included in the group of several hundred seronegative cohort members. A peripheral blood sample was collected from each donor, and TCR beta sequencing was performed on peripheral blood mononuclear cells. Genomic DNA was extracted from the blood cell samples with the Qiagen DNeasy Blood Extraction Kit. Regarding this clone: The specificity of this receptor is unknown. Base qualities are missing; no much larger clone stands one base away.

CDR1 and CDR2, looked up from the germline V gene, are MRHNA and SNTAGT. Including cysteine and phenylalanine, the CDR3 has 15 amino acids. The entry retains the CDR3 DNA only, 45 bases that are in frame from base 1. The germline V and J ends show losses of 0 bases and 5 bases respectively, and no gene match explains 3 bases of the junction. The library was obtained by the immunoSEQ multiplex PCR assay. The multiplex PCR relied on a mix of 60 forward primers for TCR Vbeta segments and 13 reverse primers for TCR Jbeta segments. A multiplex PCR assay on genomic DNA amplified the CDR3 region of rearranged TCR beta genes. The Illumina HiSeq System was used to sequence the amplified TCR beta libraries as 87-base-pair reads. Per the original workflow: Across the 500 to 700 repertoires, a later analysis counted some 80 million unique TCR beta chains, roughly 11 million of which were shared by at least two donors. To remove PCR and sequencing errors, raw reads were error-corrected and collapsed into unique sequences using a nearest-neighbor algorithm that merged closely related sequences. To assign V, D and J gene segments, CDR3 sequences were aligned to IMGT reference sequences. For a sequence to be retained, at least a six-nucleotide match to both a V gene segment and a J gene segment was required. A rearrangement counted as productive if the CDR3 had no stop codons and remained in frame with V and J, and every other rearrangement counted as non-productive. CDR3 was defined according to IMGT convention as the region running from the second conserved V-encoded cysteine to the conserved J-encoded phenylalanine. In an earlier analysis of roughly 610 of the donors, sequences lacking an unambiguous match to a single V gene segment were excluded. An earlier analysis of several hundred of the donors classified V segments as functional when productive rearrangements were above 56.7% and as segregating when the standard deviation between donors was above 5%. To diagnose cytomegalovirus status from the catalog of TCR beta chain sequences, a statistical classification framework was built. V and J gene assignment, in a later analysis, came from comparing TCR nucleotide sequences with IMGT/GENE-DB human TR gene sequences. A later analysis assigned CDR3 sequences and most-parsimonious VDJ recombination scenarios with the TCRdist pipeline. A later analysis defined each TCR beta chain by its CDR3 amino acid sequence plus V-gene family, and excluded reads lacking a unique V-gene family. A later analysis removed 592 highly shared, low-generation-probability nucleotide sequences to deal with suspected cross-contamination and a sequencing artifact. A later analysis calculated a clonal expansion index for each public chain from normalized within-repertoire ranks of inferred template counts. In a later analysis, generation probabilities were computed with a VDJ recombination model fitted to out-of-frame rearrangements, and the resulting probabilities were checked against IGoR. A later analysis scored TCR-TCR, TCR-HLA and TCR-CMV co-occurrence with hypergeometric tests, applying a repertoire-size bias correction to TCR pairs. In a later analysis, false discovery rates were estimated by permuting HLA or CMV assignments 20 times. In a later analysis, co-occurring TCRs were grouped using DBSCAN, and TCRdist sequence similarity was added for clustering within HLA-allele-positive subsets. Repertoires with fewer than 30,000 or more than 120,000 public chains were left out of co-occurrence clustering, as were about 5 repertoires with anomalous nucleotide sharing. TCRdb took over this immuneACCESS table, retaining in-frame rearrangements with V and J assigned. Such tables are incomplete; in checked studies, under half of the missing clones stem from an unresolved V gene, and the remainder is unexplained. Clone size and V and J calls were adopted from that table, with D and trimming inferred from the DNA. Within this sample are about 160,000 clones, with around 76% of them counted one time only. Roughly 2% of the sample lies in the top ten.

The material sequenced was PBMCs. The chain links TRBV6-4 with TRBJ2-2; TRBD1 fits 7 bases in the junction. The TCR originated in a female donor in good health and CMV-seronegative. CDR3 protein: CASSDSTGNTGELFF. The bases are TGTGCCAGCAGTGACTCGACAGGGAATACCGGGGAGCTGTTTTTT.